The 21 T cell receptor beta chains below were found in one sample sequenced in a study of beta chain features in type 1 diabetes. Whole-study findings and limits: In all four CD4+ subsets, TCRB CDR3 length was significantly, moderately reduced in type 1 diabetes.

For these receptors, no antigen is known. cDNA synthesis used the whole RNA isolate, giving expressed TCRB sequences. The protocol was immunoSEQ multiplex PCR, while the TCRdb copy is restricted to in-frame clones and leaves out a portion. The sample comprises approximately 600,000 clones, around 12% of which are singletons, and roughly 0.11% rests with the top ten. The sample consisted of naive CD4+ T cells from blood. These receptors all stem from a young man with type 1 diabetes.

The chain recombines TRBV7-8 with TRBJ2-5; 7 nucleotides agree with TRBD2. The CDR3 is made up of 14 amino acids. Germline V gene lookup returns CDR1 SGHVS and CDR2 FQNEAQ. Trimming at V came to 5 bases and at J to 5 bases, leaving 8 bases not matched to a gene. CDR3 loop: CASSAGGGRETQYF. As DNA, the CDR3 is TGTGCCAGCAGCGCAGGCGGGGGACGGGAGACCCAGTACTTC.

Only a few counts were recorded for this clone. The genes are TRBV10-3 and TRBJ1-1; TRBD1 is a possible D gene (6 bases). Germline V gene data show CDR1 as ENHRY and CDR2 as SYGVKD. V gave up 10 bases and J gave up 4 bases, with 13 bases separating them. CDR3 size: 12 residues. CDR3: CATGVEGTEAFF. The CDR3, as DNA: TGTGCCACAGGGGTAGAAGGCACTGAAGCTTTCTTT.

V gene TRBV10-3 combines with J gene TRBJ2-5, with D hard to call. CDR3 length: 14 residues. CDR1 ENHRY and CDR2 SYGVKD come from the germline V gene. With 7 bases removed from V and 3 bases from J, the gap between germline ends came to 15 bases. The CDR3 nucleotides read TGTGCCATCAATCCCGGGTCCACAGAAGAGACCCAGTACTTC. As protein: CAINPGSTEETQYF.

This clone has a handful of counts. The chain recombines TRBV4-3 with TRBJ2-7, with 8 positions matching TRBD1. Trimming took 1 base from V and 6 from J; bases not matched to a gene: 8. The CDR3 spans 15 residues. CDR1 LGHNA and CDR2 YSLEER come from the germline V gene. CDR3 in DNA: TGCGCCAGCAGCCAAGTTGTGACAGGGGTCGGCGAGCAGTACTTC. Protein: CASSQVVTGVGEQYF.

In this sample, this clone turned up a few times. The chain combines TRBV11-1 with TRBJ2-1; TRBD1 is a possible D gene (5 bases). Germline CDR1 and CDR2: SGHAT and FQDESV (reference sequence). The V end was cut by 5 bases, the J end by 10 bases, with 9 bases between. This CDR3 contains 11 residues. This CDR3 is CASSMTEEQFF. The CDR3 DNA reads TGTGCCAGCAGCATGACAGAAGAGCAGTTCTTC.

There are a few counts of this clone. J is TRBJ1-4 and V is TRBV7-2; D is unclear. The V end was cut by 5 bases, the J end by 5 bases, with 15 bases between. CDR3 length: 15 amino acids. Germline V gene sequence: CDR1 SGHTA, CDR2 FQGNSA. CDR3 DNA sequence: TGTGCCAGCAGCCCCAGGACGGGAAGGAATGAAAAACTGTTTTTT. This codes for CASSPRTGRNEKLFF.

In this sample, this clone turned up a few times. The chain combines TRBV19 with TRBJ1-2, with D tentatively TRBD1 (5 bases). CDR1 is LNHDA, CDR2 SQIVND, per germline (reference sequence). This CDR3 has 14 residues. V gave up 6 bases and J gave up 3 bases, with 14 bases separating them. CDR3 bases: TGTGCCAGTAGCATGGAGGGGAGGGACTATGGCTACACCTTC. Translated: CASSMEGRDYGYTF.

The V call is TRBV9, the J call TRBJ2-5, with D perhaps TRBD2 (7 bases). Trimming took 6 bases from V and 4 from J, leaving 19 bases between them. The germline V gene has CDR1 SGDLS and CDR2 YYNGEE. This CDR3 is built from 15 residues. CDR3 protein: CASTGGYVEGETQYF. For the CDR3, the DNA is TGTGCCAGCACGGGGGGCTACGTCGAGGGAGAGACCCAGTACTTC. Based on the CDR3 plus reference TRBV9 and TRBJ2-5, the full variable domain is DSGVTQTPKHLITATGQRVTLRCSPRSGDLSVYWYQQSLDQGLQFLIQYYNGEERAKGNILERFSAQQFPDLHSELNLSSLELGDSALYFCASTGGYVEGETQYFGPGTRLLVL.

This clone has more than one count but fewer than ten. The chain links TRBV5-6 to TRBJ2-4; no firm D call. From germline, CDR1 is SGHDT and CDR2 YYEEEE. The ends were cut back, 4 bases at V and 1 base at J, with 6 bases in the middle. The CDR3 length is 13 residues. CDR3 sequence (DNA): TGTGCCAGCAGCCCGGCGGCCAAAAACATTCAGTACTTC. Translating it yields CASSPAAKNIQYF. The complete variable domain, with remaining parts taken from reference TRBV5-6 and TRBJ2-4, reads DAGVTQSPTHLIKTRGQQVTLRCSPKSGHDTVSWYQQALGQGPQFIFQYYEEEERQRGNFPDRFSGHQFPNYSSELNVNALLLGDSALYLCASSPAAKNIQYFGAGTRLSVL.

This clone has more than one count but fewer than ten. This chain joins TRBV18 and TRBJ1-2; D unclear. CDR1 and CDR2 from the germline V gene are KGHSH and LQKENI. This CDR3 is 14 amino acids long. Trimming removed 4 bases at V and 0 bases at J, with 9 bases between. CDR3 nucleotides: TGTGCCAGCTCACGCGACAAGTCTAACTATGGCTACACCTTC. This gives the protein CASSRDKSNYGYTF.

This clone has only a few counts. J is TRBJ2-5 and V is TRBV9; D could derive from TRBD1 or TRBD2 (5 bases each). Germline loops: CDR1 SGDLS, CDR2 YYNGEE. The CDR3 contains 14 residues. The ends were cut back, 0 bases at V and 5 bases at J, with 11 bases in the middle. CDR3 residues: CASSVDRGHETQYF. As DNA, the CDR3 is TGTGCCAGCAGCGTAGACCGGGGCCACGAGACCCAGTACTTC.

This clone showed up just a few times. V and J are TRBV27 and TRBJ1-2; tentative D call: TRBD1 (6 bases). The CDR3 runs 18 residues. Germline V gives CDR1 MNHEY, CDR2 SMNVEV (reference sequence). V was clipped by 3 bases and J by 7 bases, with 27 bases between them. Here the CDR3 DNA reads TGTGCCAGCAGTTTGATTCGGGCGGCAGGGGATAAAACCGGTGGCTACACCTTC. This encodes CASSLIRAAGDKTGGYTF.

This chain uses TRBV5-4 with TRBJ2-7, with a weak D call TRBD2 (6 bases). This CDR3 is 15 amino acids long. Germline CDR1 and CDR2: SGHNT and YYREEE (reference sequence). V gave up 0 bases and J gave up 3 bases, with 13 bases separating them. CDR3 in amino acids: CASSLDVGGDYEQYF. The CDR3, as DNA: TGTGCCAGCAGCTTGGACGTGGGCGGGGACTACGAGCAGTACTTC.

The chain recombines TRBV27 with TRBJ1-5, with TRBD1 matching over 8 bases. The germline gives CDR1 MNHEY, CDR2 SMNVEV (reference sequence). V dropped 4 bases and J dropped 5; count of bases not matched to a gene: 4. The CDR3 runs 14 residues. The DNA of the CDR3 is TGTGCCAGCAGTTCGACAGGGGTAGATCAGCCCCAGCATTTT. Translated, it gives CASSSTGVDQPQHF.

This clone has a handful of counts. The rearrangement joins TRBV6-6 to TRBJ2-3, with 9 bases matching TRBD2. Germline V CDR1 and CDR2: MNHNY, SVGAGI (reference sequence). Germline trimming cut 2 bases from V and 2 bases from J; bases unmatched to any gene: 5. The CDR3 is made up of 16 amino acids. CDR3: CASSYRLAGSTDTQYF. The CDR3 nucleotides read TGTGCCAGCAGTTACCGGCTAGCGGGATCCACAGATACGCAGTATTTT.

This clone was counted only a few times. J is TRBJ2-7 and V is TRBV11-2, with a weak D call TRBD2 (5 bases). The V gene's germline CDR1 is SGHAT and CDR2 FQNNGV. The CDR3 loop spans 14 amino acids. Deletions cut 0 bases from V and 2 bases from J, with 8 bases between. DNA of the CDR3: TGTGCCAGCAGCTTAGAGGTCGGGACCTACGAGCAGTACTTC. It encodes CASSLEVGTYEQYF. Filled out from reference TRBV11-2 and TRBJ2-7, the complete variable domain reads EAGVAQSPRYKIIEKRQSVAFWCNPISGHATLYWYQQILGQGPKLLIQFQNNGVVDDSQLPKDRFSAERLKGVDSTLKIQPAKLEDSAVYLCASSLEVGTYEQYFGPGTRLTVT.

The chain recombines TRBV7-2 with TRBJ2-5, with 7 bases fitting TRBD1. CDR3 length equals 14 residues. J was trimmed by 4 bases and V by 1 base; bases with no gene match: 3. CDR1 is SGHTA, CDR2 FQGNSA, per germline. CDR3 nucleotide sequence: TGTGCCAGCAGCTTAGACAGGGGAATAGAGACCCAGTACTTC. Its protein product is CASSLDRGIETQYF.

In this sample, this clone turned up once. The chain carries TRBV18 and TRBJ2-3; D gene unclear. V lost 3 bases and J lost 2, with 15 bases in between. The CDR3 loop spans 16 amino acids. Germline CDR1 and CDR2: KGHSH and LQKENI. This CDR3 reads CASSPWTELNTDTQYF. CDR3 DNA: TGTGCCAGCTCACCTTGGACCGAACTCAACACAGATACGCAGTATTTT.

This clone was seen more than once but under ten times. V usage is TRBV25-1 and J usage is TRBJ2-1; perhaps D is TRBD1 or TRBD2 (5 bases each). Trimming cost V 1 base and J 0 bases, with 10 bases left between them. This CDR3 contains 16 residues. Germline V gives CDR1 MGHDK, CDR2 SYGVNS. The CDR3 nucleotides are TGTGCCAGCAGTGAATTAGGGACCAGCTCCTACAATGAGCAGTTCTTC. Translated, it gives CASSELGTSSYNEQFF. Using reference TRBV25-1 and TRBJ2-1 for the parts outside the CDR3, the full variable domain is EADIYQTPRYLVIGTGKKITLECSQTMGHDKMYWYQQDPGMELHLIHYSYGVNSTEKGDLSSESTVSRIRTEHFPLTLESARPSHTSQYLCASSELGTSSYNEQFFGPGTRLTVL.

This clone was observed a few times. The chain recombines TRBV7-2 with TRBJ2-7; 7 bases align to TRBD1. With 1 base clipped from V and 2 bases from J, the junction kept 5 bases outside the gene matches. This CDR3 comprises 15 residues. Germline V lookup: CDR1 SGHTA, CDR2 FQGNSA. The CDR3 coding sequence is TGTGCCAGCAGCTTAGGGTGGCAGGGGGCCTACGAGCAGTACTTC. This gives the protein CASSLGWQGAYEQYF.

This clone was observed a few times. The chain uses TRBV28 and TRBJ2-7; possibly TRBD1 for D (6 bases). The CDR3 length is 13 residues. The V gene's germline CDR1 is MDHEN and CDR2 SYDVKM. The CDR3: CASSRGLSYEQYF. CDR3 bases: TGTGCGTCCAGCAGGGGCCTATCCTACGAGCAGTACTTC.